This TCR beta chain was sequenced in a study of blood T cell repertoires in COVID-19. Study overall: From the United States, Italy and Spain came samples of acute and convalescent COVID-19. PBMCs, B-cell-depleted T cells, or T cells provided the cDNA or gDNA that made up the material.

This CDR3 contains 15 residues. Trimming shortened V by 6 bases and J by 1 base, and 15 bases separated the two germline ends. Germline loops: CDR1 KGHSH, CDR2 LQKENI. This clone came up a few times. In the original workflow: Reference gene primer amplification yielded estimated nucleated cell counts. Method: immunoSEQ multiplex PCR; TCRdb's copy keeps in-frame clones and lacks some. V and J calls and clone size are those listed in that table; D and trimming were worked out from the DNA. The sample holds about 380,000 clones, roughly four fifths seen once. Material: peripheral blood. The rearrangement joins TRBV18 to TRBJ1-1, with D tentatively TRBD1 (5 bases). The receptor comes from a human donor with acute or convalescent COVID-19. The donor label of this sample is uncertain. In nucleotides, the CDR3 is TGTGCCAGCTCTCCCAGACAGTTAGAGAACACTGAAGCTTTCTTT. Translated: CASSPRQLENTEAFF.